The 25 T cell receptor beta chains below were found in one sample sequenced in a study of cytomegalovirus exposure and HLA in healthy donors. PCR primers comprised 60 Vbeta and 13 Jbeta primers. TCRdb's copy holds only in-frame clones and misses some; the assay was immunoSEQ multiplex PCR. This sample has over 150,000 clones, with roughly 84% found just once. The source material was PBMCs. The receptors derive from a girl under three years old in good health and CMV-seronegative.

CDR3 region: CASSFGHEQFF. The CDR3 nucleotides read TGCGCCAGCAGCTTTGGCCATGAGCAGTTCTTC. V and J are TRBV5-1 and TRBJ2-1; no definite D call. From germline, CDR1 is SGHRS and CDR2 YFSETQ. The CDR3 extends over 11 amino acids. The V end lost 2 bases, the J end lost 8 bases, and 5 bases lay between the germline ends.

The rearrangement links TRBV9 to TRBJ2-1, with 10 bases fitting TRBD2. CDR1 is SGDLS, CDR2 YYNGEE, per germline. The V gene end was trimmed by 0 bases and the J gene end by 4 bases; junction bases not matched to a gene: 4. The CDR3 totals 16 residues. The CDR3 DNA reads as TGTGCCAGCAGCGTAGCTTGGACTAGCGGATACAATGAGCAGTTCTTC. As protein: CASSVAWTSGYNEQFF.

The chain recombines TRBV6-1 with TRBJ1-2, with D uncertain. The CDR3 is made up of 15 amino acids. Trimming removed 0 bases at V and 4 bases at J, with 12 bases between. Germline CDR1 is MNHNS and CDR2 is SASEGT. The CDR3, as DNA: TGTGCCAGCAGTGAAGCAGCCCGGTTCCCCTATGGCTACACCTTC. It translates to CASSEAARFPYGYTF.

In the case of this clone: Additional DNA sequences in this sample encode the identical CDR3. The chain couples TRBV13 to TRBJ2-5, with 8 bases fitting TRBD1. V dropped 5 bases and J dropped 2; count of bases not matched to a gene: 4. This CDR3 contains 14 residues. The germline gives CDR1 PRHDT, CDR2 FYEKMQ (reference sequence). The CDR3 sequence: CASSLRTGQETQYF. In DNA, the CDR3 is TGTGCCAGCAGCCTACGGACAGGGCAAGAGACCCAGTACTTC.

The chain couples TRBV10-3 to TRBJ1-2; 8 bases are shared with TRBD1. Germline values: CDR1 ENHRY, CDR2 SYGVKD. The CDR3 is 16 residues long. With 6 bases clipped from V and 4 bases from J, the junction kept 13 bases outside the gene matches. DNA for the CDR3: TGTGCCATCAGGGGTTCAGGACAGGGCCCCCTCTATGGCTACACCTTC. Its translation: CAIRGSGQGPLYGYTF.

This clone has only a few counts. V and J are TRBV29-1 and TRBJ2-3; a weak D match, TRBD2 (5 bases). Germline values: CDR1 SQVTM, CDR2 ANQGSEA. The V end lost 7 bases, the J end lost 2 bases, and 16 bases lay between the germline ends. The CDR3 runs 14 residues. The DNA of the CDR3 is TGCAGCGCACCCGGCCGGGGATCCACAGATACGCAGTATTTT. Encoded protein: CSAPGRGSTDTQYF.

The chain carries TRBV7-3 and TRBJ1-5; 8 nucleotides line up with TRBD1. V lost 4 bases to trimming and J lost 0 bases; unmatched junction nucleotides: 2. From germline, CDR1 is SGHTA and CDR2 FQGTGA. The CDR3 has 15 residues. For the CDR3, the DNA is TGTGCCAGCAGCTCGGGACAGGATAGCAATCAGCCCCAGCATTTT. It codes for CASSSGQDSNQPQHF.

The chain's CDR3 is CASSPGLPSYEQYF. In DNA form, the CDR3 reads TGTGCCAGCAGTCCGGGACTTCCCTCCTACGAGCAGTACTTC. The chain recombines TRBV27 with TRBJ2-7, with a possible D match to TRBD2 (6 bases). Germline V gene data show CDR1 as MNHEY and CDR2 as SMNVEV (reference sequence). V dropped 5 bases and J dropped 0 bases, with 11 bases sitting between them. CDR3 length: 14 amino acids.

The rearrangement links TRBV19 to TRBJ2-2; unclear D gene. CDR1 LNHDA and CDR2 SQIVND come from the germline V gene (reference sequence). Trimming took 1 base from V and 3 from J, leaving 9 bases between them. The CDR3 covers 15 residues. The CDR3 spells CASSIGPGYTGELFF. The CDR3 DNA sequence: TGTGCCAGTAGTATAGGGCCAGGCTACACCGGGGAGCTGTTTTTT.

The rearrangement joins TRBV7-9 to TRBJ1-5, with no clear D. Germline CDR1 and CDR2: SEHNR and FQNEAQ (reference sequence). Trimming cost V 2 bases and J 6 bases, with 11 bases left between them. The CDR3 is 14 residues long. This CDR3 is CASSLSGNSQPQHF. CDR3 DNA sequence: TGTGCCAGCAGCTTATCGGGAAATAGTCAGCCCCAGCATTTT.

This chain links TRBV10-3 with TRBJ1-5; D uncertain. V dropped 8 bases and J dropped 0 bases, with 11 bases sitting between them. Germline V gene data show CDR1 as ENHRY and CDR2 as SYGVKD. CDR3 length equals 14 residues. The CDR3 region has the DNA TGTGCCATCGGTCCGGAGTATAGCAATCAGCCCCAGCATTTT. Amino acids: CAIGPEYSNQPQHF.

This clone has only one observation. This sequence joins TRBV7-2 and TRBJ2-1; TRBD1 agrees at 8 bases. After removal of 5 bases from V and 8 bases from J, the junction contained 8 bases not matched to a gene. Germline CDR1 SGHTA, CDR2 FQGNSA. The CDR3 sequence is 14 residues long. For the CDR3, the DNA is TGTGCCAGCAGCAGACGGACAGGGACAGATGAGCAGTTCTTC. As protein: CASSRRTGTDEQFF.

V is TRBV4-1 and J is TRBJ2-3; tentative D call: TRBD1 (6 bases). The CDR3 has 15 amino acids. V shed 6 bases and J shed 4 bases, with 17 bases lying between them. From germline, CDR1 is MGHRA and CDR2 YSYEKL. The CDR3 here is CASRQGQFYPDTQYF. CDR3 nucleotide sequence: TGCGCCAGCAGGCAGGGACAATTTTATCCAGATACGCAGTATTTT.

This rearrangement joins TRBV7-9 to TRBJ2-3, with D tentatively TRBD2 (5 bases). The CDR3 has 14 residues. The ends were cut back, 0 bases at V and 2 bases at J, with 6 bases in the middle. Germline lookup yields CDR1 SEHNR and CDR2 FQNEAQ (reference sequence). CDR3 region: CASSLAGDTDTQYF. CDR3 nucleotide sequence: TGTGCCAGCAGCTTAGCCGGGGACACAGATACGCAGTATTTT. Full variable domain (remainder filled in from reference TRBV7-9 and TRBJ2-3): DTGVSQNPRHKITKRGQNVTFRCDPISEHNRLYWYRQTLGQGPEFLTYFQNEAQLEKSRLLSDRFSAERPKGSFSTLEIQRTEQGDSAMYLCASSLAGDTDTQYFGPGTRLTVL.

This sequence joins TRBV27 and TRBJ2-3, with a possible D match to TRBD1 (7 bases). Germline lookup yields CDR1 MNHEY and CDR2 SMNVEV (reference sequence). This CDR3 contains 22 residues. V dropped 2 bases and J dropped 5 bases, with 35 bases sitting between them. The CDR3 coding sequence is TGTGCCAGCAGTTTACTGGTCCCTACCGCCGCGAGGACAGGCGGGATCGGAGATACGCAGTATTTT. Translated, it gives CASSLLVPTAARTGGIGDTQYF.

This rearrangement joins TRBV5-4 to TRBJ1-6; possible D gene TRBD1, 6 bases. In germline, CDR1 is SGHNT, CDR2 YYREEE (reference sequence). Trimming removed 3 bases at V and 9 bases at J, with 16 bases between. The CDR3 is made up of 15 amino acids. DNA for the CDR3: TGTGCCAGCAGCTGGACAGCCCTAGGTGGTTCACCCCTCCACTTT. Translated, it gives CASSWTALGGSPLHF.

CDR3 loop: CASSLGDRADGYTF. The DNA for the CDR3 is TGTGCCAGCAGCTTAGGCGACAGGGCAGATGGCTACACCTTC. This rearrangement joins TRBV7-3 to TRBJ1-2; 7 nucleotides align to TRBD1. J lost 6 bases, V lost 2 bases, and 6 bases had no gene match. Germline V gives CDR1 SGHTA, CDR2 FQGTGA. This CDR3 spans 14 amino acids.

This clone was seen a few times. This chain joins TRBV27 and TRBJ2-1, with D perhaps matching TRBD2 (7 bases). Germline CDR1 and CDR2: MNHEY and SMNVEV (reference sequence). The ends were cut back, 5 bases at V and 6 bases at J, with 17 bases in the middle. This CDR3 contains 15 residues. The CDR3 sequence: CASSTGGPAPNEQFF. The CDR3 region has the DNA TGTGCCAGCAGTACGGGGGGCCCCGCTCCCAATGAGCAGTTCTTC.

V usage is TRBV10-3 and J usage is TRBJ1-1, with TRBD1 matching 7 bases. Germline V gives CDR1 ENHRY, CDR2 SYGVKD. The CDR3 is 16 residues long. The J segment lost 3 bases and the V segment lost 6 bases, leaving 13 bases of the junction unmatched. The CDR3 DNA follows: TGTGCCATCAGATCAGAGGCGACAGGGAGTTACACTGAAGCTTTCTTT. Protein sequence: CAIRSEATGSYTEAFF.

The CDR3 region is CASSLALGQVSEQYF. The CDR3 DNA is TGTGCCAGCAGCTTAGCGCTTGGACAGGTCTCCGAGCAGTACTTC. This chain connects TRBV7-2 to TRBJ2-7, with 7 positions matching TRBD1. Germline V gene sequence: CDR1 SGHTA, CDR2 FQGNSA. CDR3 length: 15 residues. The trim removed 0 bases at V and 6 bases at J, leaving 8 bases unmatched.

The chain links TRBV7-6 to TRBJ2-3; maybe TRBD2 (5 bases). Looked up from germline, CDR1 is SGHVS and CDR2 is FNYEAQ. This CDR3 comprises 13 residues. V was pared by 1 base and J by 10 bases, with 12 bases between. The CDR3 reads CASSLEMGEPQYF. In nucleotides, the CDR3 is TGTGCCAGCAGCTTAGAGATGGGAGAGCCGCAGTATTTT. Based on the CDR3 plus reference TRBV7-6 and TRBJ2-3, the full variable domain is GAGVSQSPRYKVTKRGQDVALRCDPISGHVSLYWYRQALGQGPEFLTYFNYEAQQDKSGLPNDRFSAERPEGSISTLTIQRTEQRDSAMYRCASSLEMGEPQYFGPGTRLTVL.

The chain joins TRBV5-1 to TRBJ2-1, with D perhaps matching TRBD1 (6 bases). CDR1 is SGHRS, CDR2 YFSETQ, per germline. Trimming stripped 3 bases from V and 5 bases from J, with 12 bases between. The CDR3 has 14 amino acids. CDR3 sequence reads: CASSSNRANNEQFF. The CDR3 DNA follows: TGCGCCAGCAGCTCGAACAGGGCCAACAATGAGCAGTTCTTC.

CDR3 region: CASSLEGPYSDEQYF. The DNA of the CDR3 is TGCGCCAGCAGCTTGGAGGGGCCTTATAGTGACGAGCAGTACTTC. The chain has TRBV5-1 and TRBJ2-5, with D possibly being TRBD1 (5 bases). The end of the DNA aligns better with TRBJ2-7, so the J call may be wrong. This CDR3 region has 15 residues. Per the germline V gene, CDR1 is SGHRS and CDR2 is YFSETQ.

The V and J genes are TRBV7-2 and TRBJ2-1; 7 nucleotides match TRBD2. The V and J ends lost 10 bases and 9 bases, in that order; junction bases with no gene match: 12. The CDR3 is 13 amino acids. Germline CDR1 and CDR2: SGHTA and FQGNSA. This chain's CDR3 is CATGTNEGSEQFF. The DNA for the CDR3 is TGTGCCACTGGGACTAACGAAGGGAGTGAGCAGTTCTTC.

The V gene is TRBV5-1, the J gene TRBJ2-5, with 10 bases fitting TRBD1. The V and J ends lost 3 bases and 5 bases, in that order; junction bases with no gene match: 4. The germline gives CDR1 SGHRS, CDR2 YFSETQ. This CDR3 region has 14 residues. The CDR3 region has the DNA TGCGCCAGCAGCTCGGGACAGGGGCACGAGACCCAGTACTTC. Translating gives CASSSGQGHETQYF.